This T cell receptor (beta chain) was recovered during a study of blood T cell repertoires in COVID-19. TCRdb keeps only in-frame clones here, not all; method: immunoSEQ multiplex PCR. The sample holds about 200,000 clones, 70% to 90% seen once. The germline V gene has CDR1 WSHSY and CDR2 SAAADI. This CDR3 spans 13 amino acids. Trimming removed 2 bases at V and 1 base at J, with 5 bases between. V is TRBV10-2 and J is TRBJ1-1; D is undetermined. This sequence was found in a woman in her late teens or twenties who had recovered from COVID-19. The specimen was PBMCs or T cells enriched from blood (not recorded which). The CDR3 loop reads CASSEQANTEAFF. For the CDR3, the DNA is TGCGCCAGCAGTGAGCAGGCGAACACTGAAGCTTTCTTT.